Following are 21 T cell receptor beta chains from one sample sequenced in a study of cytomegalovirus exposure and HLA in healthy donors. The PCR had 60 Vbeta and 13 Jbeta primers. Generated by immunoSEQ multiplex PCR, the TCRdb table keeps only in-frame clones and is missing some. The sample has more than 60,000 clones, 78% seen once. The source material was PBMCs. The receptors were gathered from a woman between 40 and 55 years old in good health and CMV-seropositive.

The V gene is TRBV11-2, the J gene TRBJ2-5; perhaps TRBD2 as D (6 bases). The end of the DNA aligns better with TRBJ2-7, so the J call may be wrong. The CDR3 covers 15 residues. CDR1 is SGHAT, CDR2 FQNNGV, per germline. The CDR3 nucleotides read TGTGCCAGCAGCCCCGGGAGCAGGGCCATCTTCGAGCAGTACTTC. Its protein product is CASSPGSRAIFEQYF.

The genes are TRBV2 and TRBJ1-2; D possibly corresponds to TRBD1 (5 bases). The CDR3 consists of 13 residues. V lost 5 bases, J lost 3 bases, and 10 bases lay in between. Germline values: CDR1 SNHLY, CDR2 FYNNEI. This chain's CDR3 is CASSTGGYYGYTF. The DNA of the CDR3 is TGTGCCAGCAGTACCGGGGGGTACTATGGCTACACCTTC.

This chain joins TRBV21-1 and TRBJ2-4; the table's D call of TRBD2 was not tested on the DNA. TRBV21-1 is described as a pseudogene. The CDR3 runs 11 residues. CDR3 amino acids: CGRSAKNIQYF. The CDR3 DNA reads as TGTGGGAGGTCAGCCAAAAACATTCAGTACTTC.

The table lists this clone with a count of one. V usage is TRBV7-3 and J usage is TRBJ1-3; possibly TRBD1 for D (5 bases). The germline V gene encodes CDR1 SGHTA and CDR2 FQGTGA. V lost 0 bases, J lost 4 bases, and 7 bases lay in between. The CDR3 contains 14 residues. This chain's CDR3 is CASSLTGLGNTIYF. The CDR3 DNA reads as TGTGCCAGCAGCTTAACGGGGCTCGGAAACACCATATATTTT.

The chain joins TRBV19 to TRBJ2-2; D is possibly TRBD2 (5 bases). The CDR3 spans 14 residues. The germline CDR1 and CDR2 sequences are LNHDA and SQIVND (reference sequence). The V end lost 6 bases, the J end lost 6 bases, and 14 bases lay between the germline ends. CDR3 in amino acids: CASRASGSAGELFF. CDR3 DNA sequence: TGTGCCAGTAGAGCGAGCGGTAGCGCCGGGGAGCTGTTTTTT.

The V and J genes are TRBV18 and TRBJ2-6, with D unresolved. Germline V CDR1 and CDR2: KGHSH, LQKENI. The CDR3 is 15 residues long. Trimming cost V 3 bases and J 1 base, with 7 bases left between them. The CDR3 sequence is CASSPLLSGANVLTF. The CDR3 DNA follows: TGTGCCAGCTCACCTCTACTATCTGGGGCCAACGTCCTGACTTTC.

The table lists this clone with a few counts. This rearrangement joins TRBV21-1 to TRBJ2-3; the table's D call TRBD2 went unverified against the DNA. TRBV21-1 is a known pseudogene. This CDR3 contains 16 residues. This CDR3 reads CASIPSGCLVTDTQYF. CDR3 coding DNA: TGTGCCAGCATCCCCAGCGGATGCCTCGTCACAGATACGCAGTATTTT.

The chain employs TRBV7-2 and TRBJ2-2, with 11 bases fitting TRBD2. In germline, CDR1 is SGHTA, CDR2 FQGNSA. Trimming took 3 bases from V and 5 from J; bases not matched to a gene: 11. The CDR3 has 18 residues. CDR3 in amino acids: CASSFSSGGLGGTGELFF. The CDR3 DNA sequence: TGTGCCAGCAGCTTCTCTAGCGGGGGGCTAGGGGGGACCGGGGAGCTGTTTTTT.

This sequence joins TRBV2 and TRBJ2-7, with D possibly being TRBD2 (6 bases). CDR1 and CDR2 (germline): SNHLY, FYNNEI. The CDR3 is made up of 16 amino acids. The V and J ends lost 0 bases and 7 bases respectively, with 19 bases between them. In DNA, the CDR3 is TGTGCCAGCAGTGAAGCGCTTCTCTCGGTGGCGGGGGAGCAGTACTTC. Its translation: CASSEALLSVAGEQYF.

In DNA form, the CDR3 reads TGTGCCAGCACGGGACAGGGGGCGTCAGCTTTCTTT. It codes for CASTGQGASAFF. This chain uses TRBV28 with TRBJ1-1, with 12 positions matching TRBD1. This CDR3 is built from 12 residues. Germline assignment: CDR1 MDHEN and CDR2 SYDVKM. V trimming: 7 bases; J trimming: 10 bases; junction bases outside the gene matches: 4.

The count of this clone is one. This CDR3 is CASRTGVQETQYF. The CDR3 DNA sequence: TGCGCCAGCAGAACAGGGGTCCAAGAGACCCAGTACTTC. The J gene is TRBJ2-5, the V gene TRBV5-1, with 7 bases lining up with TRBD1. This CDR3 is built from 13 residues. The V gene's germline CDR1 is SGHRS and CDR2 YFSETQ. The V gene end was trimmed by 5 bases and the J gene end by 1 base; junction bases not matched to a gene: 2.

Concerning this clone itself: At one end, the junction sequence differs from germline, possibly due to a read error. This chain links TRBV7-9 with TRBJ1-1; tentatively, D is TRBD1 (5 bases). Germline lookup yields CDR1 SEHNR and CDR2 FQNEAQ (reference sequence). This CDR3 contains 11 residues. This CDR3 is CSSAGYTEAFF. The DNA for the CDR3 is TGTTCCAGCGCAGGGTACACTGAAGCTTTCTTT. Filled out from reference TRBV7-9 and TRBJ1-1, the complete variable domain reads DTGVSQNPRHKITKRGQNVTFRCDPISEHNRLYWYRQTLGQGPEFLTYFQNEAQLEKSRLLSDRFSAERPKGSFSTLEIQRTEQGDSAMYLCSSAGYTEAFFGQGTRLTVV.

This chain connects TRBV11-1 to TRBJ2-7; 11 bases are a match to TRBD2. The CDR3 extends over 16 amino acids. V lost 5 bases, J lost 2 bases, and 8 bases stayed unmatched. CDR1 and CDR2 from the germline V gene are SGHAT and FQDESV (reference sequence). This CDR3 is CASSLGTSGHPYEQYF. The CDR3 DNA is TGTGCCAGCAGCCTCGGGACTAGCGGACATCCCTACGAGCAGTACTTC.

CDR3 sequence reads: CSVEGPTGNYGYTF. The DNA for the CDR3 is TGCAGCGTTGAAGGCCCCACAGGGAACTATGGCTACACCTTC. The genes are TRBV29-1 and TRBJ1-2; tentatively, D is TRBD1 (6 bases). This CDR3 is 14 amino acids long. V was clipped by 1 base and J by 2 bases, with 11 bases between them. Germline values: CDR1 SQVTM, CDR2 ANQGSEA.

The chain employs TRBV27 and TRBJ1-6; TRBD1 agrees at 8 bases. Germline CDR1 and CDR2: MNHEY and SMNVEV (reference sequence). V lost 6 bases, J lost 7 bases, and 11 bases stayed unmatched. CDR3 length: 16 amino acids. CDR3 in DNA: TGTGCCAGCAGATACCGGACAGGGCTAAGCAATTCACCCCTCCACTTT. It is translated as CASRYRTGLSNSPLHF.

The chain links TRBV15 to TRBJ2-3, with 9 bases that match TRBD2. CDR1 and CDR2 (germline): LNHNV, YYDKDF (reference sequence). This CDR3 spans 14 amino acids. The V gene end was trimmed by 5 bases and the J gene end by 11 bases; junction bases not matched to a gene: 11. CDR3 loop: CATSYGTSKRGQYF. The DNA of the CDR3 is TGTGCCACCAGCTACGGGACTAGCAAACGTGGGCAGTATTTT.

The chain has TRBV15 and TRBJ1-5, with TRBD1 as a possible D gene (6 bases). The CDR3 has 15 residues. Germline values: CDR1 LNHNV, CDR2 YYDKDF (reference sequence). Trimming left V 3 bases short and J 4 bases short, with 13 bases between. CDR3 sequence (DNA): TGTGCCACCAGCAGGGGCCAGGGGATTAATCAGCCCCAGCATTTT. Amino acids: CATSRGQGINQPQHF. The whole variable domain, remainder taken from reference TRBV15 and TRBJ1-5, is DAMVIQNPRYQVTQFGKPVTLSCSQTLNHNVMYWYQQKSSQAPKLLFHYYDKDFNNEADTPDNFQSRRPNTSFCFLDIRSPGLGDTAMYLCATSRGQGINQPQHFGDGTRLSIL.

This chain joins TRBV4-2 and TRBJ2-2; 12 bases are shared with TRBD2. Germline V gene data show CDR1 as LGHNA and CDR2 as YNFKEQ. The CDR3 has 17 residues. V lost 2 bases, J lost 4 bases, and 5 bases stayed unmatched. The CDR3 sequence: CASSQIGGLAGTGELFF. The CDR3 nucleotides read TGTGCCAGCAGCCAAATAGGGGGACTAGCGGGCACCGGGGAGCTGTTTTTT.

This chain links TRBV6-5 with TRBJ2-7, with D maybe TRBD1 (6 bases). The germline V and J ends were trimmed by 7 bases and 6 bases, with 19 bases remaining between them. Germline V gene lookup returns CDR1 MNHEY and CDR2 SVGAGI. The CDR3 is 14 residues long. The CDR3 region has the DNA TGTGCCAGCACCCAGACTGGTGGGGGCGGCGAGCAGTACTTC. Translated, it gives CASTQTGGGGEQYF.

The chain links TRBV30 to TRBJ1-6; D unresolved. The CDR3 is 16 residues long. Between the trimmed V and J ends, which lost 2 bases and 5 bases, there was a span of 16 bases. From germline, CDR1 is GTSNPN and CDR2 SVGIG (reference sequence). The CDR3 protein is CAWSYRELFNNSPLHF. The CDR3 DNA sequence: TGTGCCTGGAGTTACCGGGAACTCTTTAATAATTCACCCCTCCACTTT.

The chain carries TRBV5-1 and TRBJ1-3; 10 bases fit TRBD1. V lost 0 bases to trimming and J lost 1 base; unmatched junction nucleotides: 7. Per the germline V gene, CDR1 is SGHRS and CDR2 is YFSETQ. The CDR3 is 18 amino acids. This chain's CDR3 is CASSLVPGQGKSGNTIYF. The CDR3 DNA sequence: TGCGCCAGCAGCTTGGTCCCGGGACAGGGGAAGTCTGGAAACACCATATATTTT.